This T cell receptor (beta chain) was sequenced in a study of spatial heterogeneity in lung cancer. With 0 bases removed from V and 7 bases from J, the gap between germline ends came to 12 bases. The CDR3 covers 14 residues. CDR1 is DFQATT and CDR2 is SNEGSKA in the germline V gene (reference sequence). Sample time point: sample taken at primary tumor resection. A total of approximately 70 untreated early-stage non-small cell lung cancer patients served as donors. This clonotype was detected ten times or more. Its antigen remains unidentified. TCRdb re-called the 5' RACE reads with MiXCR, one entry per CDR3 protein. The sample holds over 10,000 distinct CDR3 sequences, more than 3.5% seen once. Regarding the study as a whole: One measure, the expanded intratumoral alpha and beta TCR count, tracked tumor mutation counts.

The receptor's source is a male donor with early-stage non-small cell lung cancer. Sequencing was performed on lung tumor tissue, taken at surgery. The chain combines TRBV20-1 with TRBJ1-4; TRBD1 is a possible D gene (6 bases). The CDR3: CSAREGGRGEKLFF. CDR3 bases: TGCAGTGCTAGAGAAGGAGGCAGGGGTGAAAAACTGTTTTTT.